One sample yielded the 6 T cell receptor beta chains listed below, sequenced in a study of T cell repertoires in cytomegalovirus infection. A single record per CDR3 protein comes from TCRdb applying MiXCR to the reads. Among 700,000 to 900,000 distinct CDR3 sequences listed, 29% were seen once. Their target antigens are unknown. Here the sequenced sample was cultured CD8+ T cells from PBMCs, taken from culture after CMV antigen stimulation. The source is a human donor in good health (CMV status not recorded). Some clones in this sample may be carry-over from other donors' samples.

This clonotype came up many times. The chain uses TRBV7-2 and TRBJ2-1; 9 bases map to TRBD2. Unmatched junction bases numbered 6, after V lost 5 bases and J lost 4 bases. The CDR3 runs 15 residues. Germline lookup yields CDR1 SGHTA and CDR2 FQGNSA. The CDR3 is CASSQGTSLYNEQFF. In DNA, the CDR3 is TGTGCCAGCAGCCAAGGGACTAGCCTATACAATGAGCAGTTCTTC.

The V call is TRBV12-3 or TRBV12-4, the J call TRBJ2-1, with D perhaps matching TRBD2 (6 bases). Deletions cut 3 bases from V and 6 bases from J, with 18 bases between. This CDR3 has 16 residues. CDR3 in DNA: TGTGCCAGCAGTTTGTCTCACGGAGCGGGCGCCAATGAGCAGTTCTTC. Protein product: CASSLSHGAGANEQFF.

This clonotype was counted at least ten times. The chain links TRBV7-2 to TRBJ2-1; possibly TRBD2 for D (5 bases). The germline V gene has CDR1 SGHTA and CDR2 FQGNSA. The CDR3 has 15 residues. V was clipped by 2 bases and J by 0 bases, with 8 bases between them. This CDR3 reads CASSLTGFSYNEQFF. The DNA for the CDR3 is TGTGCCAGCAGCTTAACGGGGTTCTCCTACAATGAGCAGTTCTTC.

J is TRBJ1-5 and V is TRBV20-1; maybe TRBD1 (5 bases). The CDR3 extends over 12 amino acids. V gave up 6 bases and J gave up 11 bases, with 17 bases separating them. Germline V gene lookup returns CDR1 DFQATT and CDR2 SNEGSKA (reference sequence). The CDR3: CSARPMTDAQHF. As DNA, the CDR3 is TGCAGTGCACGACCAATGACAGACGCCCAGCATTTT.

This clonotype has a count of ten or more. The chain recombines TRBV7-6 with TRBJ2-1; TRBD2 aligns across 9 bases. Germline-derived CDR1 and CDR2 are SGHVS and FNYEAQ. The CDR3 has 16 residues. J was trimmed by 0 bases and V by 5 bases; bases with no gene match: 5. Written as DNA, the CDR3 is TGTGCCAGCAGCAGTCTAGCGGGGCCCTCCTACAATGAGCAGTTCTTC. The encoded protein is CASSSLAGPSYNEQFF.

V and J are TRBV7-9 and TRBJ2-7, with D possibly being TRBD1 (6 bases). The ends were cut back, 0 bases at V and 4 bases at J, with 10 bases in the middle. Germline CDR1 reads SEHNR; CDR2 reads FQNEAQ (reference sequence). There are 14 residues in the CDR3. This CDR3 reads CASSLAGTTYEQYF. In nucleotides, the CDR3 is TGTGCCAGCAGCTTAGCCGGGACAACATACGAGCAGTACTTC. The full variable domain, rest sourced from reference TRBV7-9 and TRBJ2-7, is DTGVSQNPRHKITKRGQNVTFRCDPISEHNRLYWYRQTLGQGPEFLTYFQNEAQLEKSRLLSDRFSAERPKGSFSTLEIQRTEQGDSAMYLCASSLAGTTYEQYFGPGTRLTVT.